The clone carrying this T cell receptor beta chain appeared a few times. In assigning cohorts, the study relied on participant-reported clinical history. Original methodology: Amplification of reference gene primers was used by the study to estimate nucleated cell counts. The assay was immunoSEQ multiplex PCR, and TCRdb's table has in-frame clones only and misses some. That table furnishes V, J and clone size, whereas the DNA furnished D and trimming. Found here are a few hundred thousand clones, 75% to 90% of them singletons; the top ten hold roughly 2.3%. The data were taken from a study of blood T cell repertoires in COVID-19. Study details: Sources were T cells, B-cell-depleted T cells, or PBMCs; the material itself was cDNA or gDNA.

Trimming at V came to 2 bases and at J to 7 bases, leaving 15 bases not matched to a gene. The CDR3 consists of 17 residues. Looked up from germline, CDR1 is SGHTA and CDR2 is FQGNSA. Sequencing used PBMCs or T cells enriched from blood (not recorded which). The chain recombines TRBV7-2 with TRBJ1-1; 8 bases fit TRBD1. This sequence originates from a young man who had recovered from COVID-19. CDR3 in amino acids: CASSLLGGQGYGIEAFF. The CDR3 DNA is TGTGCCAGCAGCTTATTGGGCGGACAGGGATATGGGATTGAAGCTTTCTTT.